The entry below describes one T cell receptor beta chain. As yet, its antigen is unknown. This entry is derived from a study of human T cells and chemical hapten exposure. Overall study context: Weekly administration of diphenylcyclopropenone to the scalp of patients continued throughout the approximately 25-week study. Diagnoses of alopecia areata, totalis or universalis occurred in mostly female patients. General study points: Among expanded TCRs, significantly more large CDR3 similarity clusters formed than among controls.

TCRdb itself ran the RACE reads through MiXCR, one entry per CDR3 protein. Among about 290,000 distinct CDR3 sequences listed, roughly 7.7% were seen once. CDR3 size: 16 residues. Germline assignment: CDR1 MNHEY and CDR2 SVGEGT. Trimming removed 0 bases from V and 3 bases from J, with 14 bases in between. The time point denotes: pre-sensitization, week 0. Treatment of the sample: therapeutic diphenylcyclopropenone sensitization with weekly scalp DPC. The chain is built from TRBV6-2 or TRBV6-3 and TRBJ1-2, with a weak D call TRBD1 (6 bases). This clonotype was sampled from a man aged 18 to 29 with alopecia areata. Some clones in this sample may be carry-over from other donors' samples. Here the sequenced sample was whole blood, taken in connection with sensitization to the hapten diphenylcyclopropenone (DPC). DNA of the CDR3: TGTGCCAGCAGTTACTCAGCCCGACAGGACCACTATGGCTACACCTTC. This encodes CASSYSARQDHYGYTF.